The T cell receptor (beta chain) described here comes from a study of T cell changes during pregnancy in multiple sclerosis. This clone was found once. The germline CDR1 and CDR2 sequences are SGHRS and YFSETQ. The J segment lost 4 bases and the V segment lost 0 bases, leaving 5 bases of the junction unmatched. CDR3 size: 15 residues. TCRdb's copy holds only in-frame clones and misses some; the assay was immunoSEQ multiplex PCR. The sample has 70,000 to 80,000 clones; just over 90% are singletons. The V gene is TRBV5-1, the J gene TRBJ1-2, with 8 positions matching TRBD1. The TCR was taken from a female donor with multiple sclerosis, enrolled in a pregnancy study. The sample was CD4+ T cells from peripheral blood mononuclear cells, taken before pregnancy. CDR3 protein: CASSLGTGGGYGYTF. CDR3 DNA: TGCGCCAGCAGCTTGGGCACAGGGGGTGGCTATGGCTACACCTTC.